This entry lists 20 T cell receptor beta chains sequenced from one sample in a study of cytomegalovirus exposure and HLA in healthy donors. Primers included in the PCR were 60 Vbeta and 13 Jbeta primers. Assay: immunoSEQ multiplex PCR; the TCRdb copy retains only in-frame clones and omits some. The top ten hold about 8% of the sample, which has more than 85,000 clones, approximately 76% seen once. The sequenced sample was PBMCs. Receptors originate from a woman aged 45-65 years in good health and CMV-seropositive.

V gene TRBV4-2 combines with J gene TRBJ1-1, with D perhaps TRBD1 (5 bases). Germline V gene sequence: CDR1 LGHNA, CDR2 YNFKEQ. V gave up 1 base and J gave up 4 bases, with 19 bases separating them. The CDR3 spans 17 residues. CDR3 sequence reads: CASSQALGRQFFTEAFF. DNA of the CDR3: TGTGCCAGCAGCCAAGCTTTGGGCAGACAGTTTTTCACTGAAGCTTTCTTT.

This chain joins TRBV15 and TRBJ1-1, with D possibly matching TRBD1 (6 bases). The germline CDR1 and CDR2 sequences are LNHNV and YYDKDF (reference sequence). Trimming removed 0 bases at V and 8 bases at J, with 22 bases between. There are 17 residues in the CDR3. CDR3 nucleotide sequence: TGTGCCACCAGCAGAGATGCACAGGGACAATTGGGTACCGAAGCTTTCTTT. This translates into CATSRDAQGQLGTEAFF.

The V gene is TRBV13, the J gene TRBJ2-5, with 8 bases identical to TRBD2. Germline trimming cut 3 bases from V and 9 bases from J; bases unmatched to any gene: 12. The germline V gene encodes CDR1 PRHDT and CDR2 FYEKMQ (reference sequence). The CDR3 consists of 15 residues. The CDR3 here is CASSFGVAGPAAQYF. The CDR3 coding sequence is TGTGCCAGCAGCTTTGGGGTAGCGGGACCGGCGGCCCAGTACTTC.

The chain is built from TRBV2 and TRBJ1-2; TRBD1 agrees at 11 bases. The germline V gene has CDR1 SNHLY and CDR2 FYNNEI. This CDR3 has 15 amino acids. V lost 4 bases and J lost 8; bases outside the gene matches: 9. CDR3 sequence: CASSGGQGASRGYTF. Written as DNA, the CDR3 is TGTGCCAGCAGTGGAGGACAGGGGGCGAGTCGAGGCTACACCTTC.

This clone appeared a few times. Here the CDR3 reads CASSRRLAGPYEQYF. The DNA for the CDR3 is TGTGCCAGCAGTCGCCGACTAGCGGGACCCTACGAGCAGTACTTC. This chain joins TRBV27 and TRBJ2-7; 11 bases fit TRBD2. Looked up from germline, CDR1 is MNHEY and CDR2 is SMNVEV (reference sequence). This CDR3 has 15 residues. Unmatched junction bases numbered 5, after V lost 5 bases and J lost 2 bases.

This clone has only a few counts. This chain's CDR3 is CASLDSPTNYGYTF. The CDR3 coding sequence is TGTGCCAGTTTGGACAGCCCTACTAACTATGGCTACACCTTC. This rearrangement joins TRBV19 to TRBJ1-2; D might be TRBD1 (6 bases). CDR1 LNHDA and CDR2 SQIVND come from the germline V gene (reference sequence). The CDR3 extends over 14 amino acids. V was cut by 8 bases and J by 0 bases, with 13 bases left in between.

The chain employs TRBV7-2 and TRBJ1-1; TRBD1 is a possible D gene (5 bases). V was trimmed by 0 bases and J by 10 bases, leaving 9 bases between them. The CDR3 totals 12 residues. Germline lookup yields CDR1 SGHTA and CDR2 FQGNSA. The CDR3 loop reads CASSLAGEVAFF. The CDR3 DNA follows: TGTGCCAGCAGCTTAGCGGGGGAGGTAGCTTTCTTT.

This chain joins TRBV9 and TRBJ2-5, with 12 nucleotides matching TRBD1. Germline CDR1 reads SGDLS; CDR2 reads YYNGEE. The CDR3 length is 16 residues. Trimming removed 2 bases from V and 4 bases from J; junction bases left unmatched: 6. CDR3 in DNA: TGTGCCAGCAGCGTGTTGGGACAGGGGGCAGGAGAGACCCAGTACTTC. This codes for CASSVLGQGAGETQYF.

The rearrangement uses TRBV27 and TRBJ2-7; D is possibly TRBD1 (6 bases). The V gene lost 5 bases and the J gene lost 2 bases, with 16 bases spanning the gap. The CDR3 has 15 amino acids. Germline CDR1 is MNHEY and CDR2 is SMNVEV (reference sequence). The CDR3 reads CASSKNRVGAYEQYF. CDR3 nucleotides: TGTGCCAGCAGTAAAAACAGGGTAGGAGCCTACGAGCAGTACTTC.

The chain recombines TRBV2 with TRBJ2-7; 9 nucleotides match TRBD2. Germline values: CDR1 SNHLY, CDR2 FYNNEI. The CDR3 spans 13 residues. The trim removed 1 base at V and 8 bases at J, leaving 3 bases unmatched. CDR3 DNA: TGTGCCAGCAGTGAAGAGCGGGGGGTGCAGCAGTACTTC. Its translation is CASSEERGVQQYF.

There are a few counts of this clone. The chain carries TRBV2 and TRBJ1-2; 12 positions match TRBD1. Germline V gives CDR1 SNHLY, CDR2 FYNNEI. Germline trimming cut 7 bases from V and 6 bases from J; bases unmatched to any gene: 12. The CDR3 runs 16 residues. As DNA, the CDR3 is TGTGCCAGCAACCGGGACAGGGGGCGAGGCTTGGATGGCTACACCTTC. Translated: CASNRDRGRGLDGYTF.

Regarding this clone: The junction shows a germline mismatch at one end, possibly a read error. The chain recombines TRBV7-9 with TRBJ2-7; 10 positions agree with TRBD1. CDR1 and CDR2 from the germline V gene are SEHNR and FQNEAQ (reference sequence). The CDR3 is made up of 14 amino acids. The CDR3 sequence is CSSSSSGTGVEQYF. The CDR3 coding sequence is TGTTCCAGCAGCTCCTCCGGGACAGGGGTAGAGCAGTACTTC. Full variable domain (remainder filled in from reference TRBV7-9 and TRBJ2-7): DTGVSQNPRHKITKRGQNVTFRCDPISEHNRLYWYRQTLGQGPEFLTYFQNEAQLEKSRLLSDRFSAERPKGSFSTLEIQRTEQGDSAMYLCSSSSSGTGVEQYFGPGTRLTVT.

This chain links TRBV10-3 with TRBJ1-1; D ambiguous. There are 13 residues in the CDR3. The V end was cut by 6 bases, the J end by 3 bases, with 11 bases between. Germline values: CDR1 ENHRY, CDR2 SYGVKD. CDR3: CAIRRLEDTEAFF. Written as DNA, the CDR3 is TGTGCCATCAGGAGGTTGGAGGACACTGAAGCTTTCTTT.

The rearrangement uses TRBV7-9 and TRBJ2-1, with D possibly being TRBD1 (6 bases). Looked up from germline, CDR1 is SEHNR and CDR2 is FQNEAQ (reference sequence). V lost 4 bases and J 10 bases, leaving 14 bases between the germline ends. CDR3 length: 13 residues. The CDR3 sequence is CASSSQGIWEQFF. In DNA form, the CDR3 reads TGTGCCAGCAGCTCTCAGGGGATTTGGGAGCAGTTCTTC.

CDR3 DNA sequence: TGTGCCAGCAGCAGTCGGACTAGCGGGACTCCGCAGTACCAAGAGACCCAGTACTTC. Encoded protein: CASSSRTSGTPQYQETQYF. This sequence joins TRBV7-9 and TRBJ2-5; 12 nucleotides line up with TRBD2. After removal of 5 bases from V and 0 bases from J, the junction contained 13 bases not matched to a gene. The CDR3 is made up of 19 amino acids. CDR1 and CDR2 from the germline V gene are SEHNR and FQNEAQ (reference sequence).

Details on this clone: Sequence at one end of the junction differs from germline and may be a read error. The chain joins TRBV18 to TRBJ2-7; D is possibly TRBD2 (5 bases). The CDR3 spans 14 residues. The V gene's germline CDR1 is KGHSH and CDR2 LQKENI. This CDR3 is CASSPGSSTLRLDF. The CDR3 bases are TGTGCCAGCTCACCAGGGAGTAGCACTCTACGACTGGACTTC.

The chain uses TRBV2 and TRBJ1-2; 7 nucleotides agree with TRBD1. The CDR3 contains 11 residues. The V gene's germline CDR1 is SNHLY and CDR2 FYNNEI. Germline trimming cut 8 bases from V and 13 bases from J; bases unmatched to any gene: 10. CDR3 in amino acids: CASLLGGAGTF. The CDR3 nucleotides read TGTGCCAGCCTTTTAGGGGGCGCGGGCACCTTC.

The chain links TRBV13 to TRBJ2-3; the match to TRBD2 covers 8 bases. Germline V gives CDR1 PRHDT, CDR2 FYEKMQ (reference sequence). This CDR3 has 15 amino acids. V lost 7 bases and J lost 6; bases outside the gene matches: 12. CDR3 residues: CASTAGGLALDTQYF. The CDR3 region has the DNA TGTGCCAGCACCGCCGGCGGACTAGCATTGGATACGCAGTATTTT.

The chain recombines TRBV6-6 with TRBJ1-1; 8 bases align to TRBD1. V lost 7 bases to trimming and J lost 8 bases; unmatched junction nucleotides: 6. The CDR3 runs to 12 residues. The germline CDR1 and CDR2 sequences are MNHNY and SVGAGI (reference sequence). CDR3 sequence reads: CASNFRDREAFF. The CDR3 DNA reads TGTGCCAGCAATTTTCGGGACAGGGAAGCTTTCTTT.

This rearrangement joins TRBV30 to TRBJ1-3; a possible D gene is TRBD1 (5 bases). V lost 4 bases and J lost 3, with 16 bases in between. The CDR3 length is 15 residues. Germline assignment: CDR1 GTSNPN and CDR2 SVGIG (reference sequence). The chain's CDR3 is CAWTVRGMFGNTIYF. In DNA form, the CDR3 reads TGTGCCTGGACCGTCCGGGGGATGTTTGGAAACACCATATATTTT. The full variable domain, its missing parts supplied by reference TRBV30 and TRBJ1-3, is SQTIHQWPATLVQPVGSPLSLECTVEGTSNPNLYWYRQAAGRGLQLLFYSVGIGQISSEVPQNLSASRPQDRQFILSSKKLLLSDSGFYLCAWTVRGMFGNTIYFGEGSWLTVV.